Listed below are T cell receptor beta chains from one sample, sequenced in a study of identical twins. TCRdb re-called the 5' RACE reads with MiXCR, one entry per CDR3 protein. The data show 550,000 to 700,000 distinct CDR3 sequences, approximately 10% seen once. The sample was also linked to a second study, of yellow fever vaccine responses in identical twins.

Sequenced: PBMCs. Receptor source: a woman younger than 30 in good health. The CDR3 runs from the conserved cysteine through the conserved F or W. The D gene is left open where the match is weak. Only some rows state a clone size, as once, few, many or a class for expanded clones.

V	J	size	D	DNA	CDR3
TRBV4-3	TRBJ2-2	few	-	TGCGCCAGCAGCCAAGACAATCACGGGGAGCTGTTTTTT	CASSQDNHGELFF
TRBV15	TRBJ2-3	-	TRBD1	TGTGCCACCAGCAACGGACAGGGGAGCGGGACAGATACGCAGTATTTT	CATSNGQGSGTDTQYF
TRBV27	TRBJ2-7	few	-	TGTGCCAGCAGTTACGCACTCTCCTACGAGCAGTACTTC	CASSYALSYEQYF
TRBV28	TRBJ2-5	few	-	TGTGCCAGCAGTTTATTCAGGGTACGGGAGACCCAGTACTTC	CASSLFRVRETQYF
TRBV3-1	TRBJ2-5	many	TRBD2	TGTGCCAGCAGCCAAGGACTAGCGGGGGGAAGTGTCCGAGAGACCCAGTACTTC	CASSQGLAGGSVRETQYF
TRBV5-1	TRBJ2-7	many	-	TGCGCCAGCAGATCACCAGGGTACTCCTACGAGCAGTACTTC	CASRSPGYSYEQYF
TRBV6-2/TRBV6-3	TRBJ2-1	many	-	TGTGCCAGCAGTTCGGGCGGGATGGGTAATGAGCAGTTCTTC	CASSSGGMGNEQFF
TRBV10-3	TRBJ2-4	many	-	TGTGCCATCGAGGACAGAGCCAAAAACATTCAGTACTTC	CAIEDRAKNIQYF
TRBV19	TRBJ2-1	-	-	TGTGCCAGTAGTCCCATCAGCGGGCTGAGCTCCTACAATGAGCAGTTCTTC	CASSPISGLSSYNEQFF
TRBV7-6	TRBJ2-7	-	-	TGTGCCAGCAGCGGGGTCCGGGGGATTTCCTACGAGCAGTACTTC	CASSGVRGISYEQYF
TRBV10-3	TRBJ1-2	few	TRBD1	TGTGCCATCAGTGCTCGACAGGGCGGTTTTAATGGCTACACCTTC	CAISARQGGFNGYTF
TRBV9	TRBJ2-3	few	-	TGTGCCAGCAGCGTGGGAGTTCGCACAGATACGCAGTATTTT	CASSVGVRTDTQYF
TRBV20-1	TRBJ2-2	-	TRBD1	TGCAGTGCTGAGGACAGGGGGCCAACCGGGGAGCTGTTTTTT	CSAEDRGPTGELFF
TRBV5-1	TRBJ2-5	-	-	TGCGCCAGCAGCTTGGTGGGGGGCCCGGTCGGGACCCAGTACTTC	CASSLVGGPVGTQYF
TRBV7-9	TRBJ1-3	few	-	TGTGCCAGCAGCTCGACGAGGACTGGAAACACCATATATTTT	CASSSTRTGNTIYF
TRBV18	TRBJ2-4	-	TRBD2	TGTGCCAGCTCACCACTGAGCGGGGAAGCCAAAAACATTCAGTACTTC	CASSPLSGEAKNIQYF
TRBV5-1	TRBJ2-3	-	-	TGCGCCAGCAGCTTCGGGGACCTTCCAGATACGCAGTATTTT	CASSFGDLPDTQYF
TRBV28	TRBJ2-1	few	-	TGTGCCAGCTACCACGTGGGGGGGCCTTCCAATGAGCAGTTCTTC	CASYHVGGPSNEQFF
TRBV11-2	TRBJ2-1	few	-	TGTGCCAGCAGCTTTTTCGGGAACTCCTACAATGAGCAGTTCTTC	CASSFFGNSYNEQFF
TRBV6-1	TRBJ2-2	many	-	TGTGCCAGCACTAAATGGGGGGGGCTCGACACCGGGGAGCTGTTTTTT	CASTKWGGLDTGELFF
TRBV29-1	TRBJ2-5	-	-	TGCAGCGTTGAAGGAACAGGGTTGTGGACGTCGGAGACCCAGTACTTC	CSVEGTGLWTSETQYF
TRBV9	TRBJ2-5	few	-	TGTGCCAGCAGCGTAGGAGGGGTACAAGAGACCCAGTACTTC	CASSVGGVQETQYF
TRBV12-3/TRBV12-4	TRBJ1-2	few	-	TGTGCCAGCAGTAGCCAGGGTACCGGAGGTGGCTACACCTTC	CASSSQGTGGGYTF
TRBV6-1	TRBJ2-6	many	-	TGTGCCAGCCGACAGGTTCACTCTGGGGCCAACGTCCTGACTTTC	CASRQVHSGANVLTF
TRBV9	TRBJ2-7	many	-	TGTGCCAGCAGCGCTTACGGTGGGTCCTACGAGCAGTACTTC	CASSAYGGSYEQYF
TRBV5-1	TRBJ1-2	many	TRBD1	TGCGCCAGCAGCTTCGGGACAGGGCAGAGCTATGGCTACACCTTC	CASSFGTGQSYGYTF
TRBV9	TRBJ2-3	few	-	TGTGCCAGCAGCCTGAGTAGCGTGACAGATACGCAGTATTTT	CASSLSSVTDTQYF
TRBV28	TRBJ2-3	few	-	TGTGCCAGCAGTACCCCGTCCACAGATACGCAGTATTTT	CASSTPSTDTQYF
TRBV7-3	TRBJ2-1	many	TRBD2	TGTGCCAGCAGCCGCGGACTAGAGAATGAGCAGTTCTTC	CASSRGLENEQFF
TRBV20-1	TRBJ1-5	-	TRBD1	TGCAGTGCTAGGGGCAGGGGGCCGAATCAGCCCCAGCATTTT	CSARGRGPNQPQHF
TRBV2	TRBJ2-5	many	-	TGTGCCAGCAGTGAAATGGGGGCGGGTCGGGAGACCCAGTACTTC	CASSEMGAGRETQYF
TRBV13	TRBJ2-5	many	TRBD2	TGTGCCAGCAGTCAGGGACTAGGCAAGACCCAGTACTTC	CASSQGLGKTQYF
TRBV20-1	TRBJ2-3	few	-	TGCAGTTCCCCGGGCCAATACACAGATACGCAGTATTTT	CSSPGQYTDTQYF
TRBV12-3/TRBV12-4	TRBJ2-3	many	-	TGTGCCAGCAGTTCCCCGGTAAGGGGAGATACGCAGTATTTT	CASSSPVRGDTQYF
TRBV3-1	TRBJ2-7	few	-	TGTGCCAGCAGCCAAGACGGTCAGGGATCCTTCGAGCAGTACTTC	CASSQDGQGSFEQYF
TRBV6-5	TRBJ2-7	-	TRBD1	TGTGCCAGCAGTTACAACGGACAGGGGACCTACGAGCAGTACTTC	CASSYNGQGTYEQYF
TRBV11-2	TRBJ2-7	many	-	TGTGCCAGCAGCTTTAAACCGGGACTCCTCTCCTACGAGCAGTACTTC	CASSFKPGLLSYEQYF
TRBV15	TRBJ2-7	few	TRBD1	TGTGCCACCAGCAGAGATTTAGGCAGGGGGCTTGGCGAGCAGTACTTC	CATSRDLGRGLGEQYF
TRBV6-2/TRBV6-3	TRBJ2-3	-	-	TGTGCCAGCAGTTCGACAGGTGTCAAAAGCACAGATACGCAGTATTTT	CASSSTGVKSTDTQYF
TRBV6-5	TRBJ1-2	-	TRBD1	TGTGCCAGCAGTTACAGGGGGGACAGGGCCTATGGCTACACCTTC	CASSYRGDRAYGYTF
TRBV27	TRBJ1-2	many	-	TGTGCCAGCGGCAATGGGCAGATCGGCTATGGCTACACCTTC	CASGNGQIGYGYTF
TRBV7-8	TRBJ2-7	-	TRBD2	TGTGCCAGCAGCTTAGCCTTAGCGGGACCTAACTCCTACGAGCAGTACTTC	CASSLALAGPNSYEQYF
TRBV12-3/TRBV12-4	TRBJ2-7	many	-	TGTGCCAGCAGACTTTACAGCTACGAGCAGTACTTC	CASRLYSYEQYF
TRBV15	TRBJ2-7	few	-	TGTGCCACCAGCAGAGATCAGGGCAAGCCCCCCTACGAGCAGTACTTC	CATSRDQGKPPYEQYF
TRBV7-9	TRBJ2-1	many	TRBD2	TGTGCCAGCAGCTACCTTGGACTAGCAGTTGTGGATGAGCAGTTCTTC	CASSYLGLAVVDEQFF
TRBV12-3/TRBV12-4	TRBJ2-7	many	-	TGTGCCAGCAGCCCCAACGCCGGGACAAATGCCTACGAGCAGTACTTC	CASSPNAGTNAYEQYF
TRBV18	TRBJ2-5	many	-	TGTGCCAGCTCAACCCCGGGGAAGGAGACCCAGTACTTC	CASSTPGKETQYF
TRBV4-2	TRBJ2-1	-	TRBD1	TGTGCCAGCAGCCAAGTCAAAGGACAGGTCTACAATGAGCAGTTCTTC	CASSQVKGQVYNEQFF
TRBV5-1	TRBJ2-1	-	TRBD1	TGCGCCAGCAGCCGGCCGCGGACAGGGTACAATGAGCAGTTCTTC	CASSRPRTGYNEQFF
TRBV6-2/TRBV6-3	TRBJ2-5	-	-	TGTGCCAGCAGTACCTACAGGGAAGAGACCCAGTACTTC	CASSTYREETQYF
TRBV6-5	TRBJ2-5	-	-	TGTGCCAGCAGTTATTCGGGGGCTGCCGGGGAGACCCAGTACTTC	CASSYSGAAGETQYF
TRBV7-9	TRBJ1-2	few	-	TGTGCCAGCAGCCTAGGGACGCACGGCTATGGCTACACCTTC	CASSLGTHGYGYTF
TRBV6-5	TRBJ2-1	many	-	TGTGCCAGCAGTATCCAGGGCCATGAGCAGTTCTTC	CASSIQGHEQFF
TRBV4-3	TRBJ2-3	few	-	TGCGCCAGCAGCCAAGAACTCCGAAGCACAGATACGCAGTATTTT	CASSQELRSTDTQYF
TRBV27	TRBJ1-2	many	TRBD1	TGTGCCAGCAGTTTAAGTTTCAACAGGGGAAGCTATGGCTACACCTTC	CASSLSFNRGSYGYTF